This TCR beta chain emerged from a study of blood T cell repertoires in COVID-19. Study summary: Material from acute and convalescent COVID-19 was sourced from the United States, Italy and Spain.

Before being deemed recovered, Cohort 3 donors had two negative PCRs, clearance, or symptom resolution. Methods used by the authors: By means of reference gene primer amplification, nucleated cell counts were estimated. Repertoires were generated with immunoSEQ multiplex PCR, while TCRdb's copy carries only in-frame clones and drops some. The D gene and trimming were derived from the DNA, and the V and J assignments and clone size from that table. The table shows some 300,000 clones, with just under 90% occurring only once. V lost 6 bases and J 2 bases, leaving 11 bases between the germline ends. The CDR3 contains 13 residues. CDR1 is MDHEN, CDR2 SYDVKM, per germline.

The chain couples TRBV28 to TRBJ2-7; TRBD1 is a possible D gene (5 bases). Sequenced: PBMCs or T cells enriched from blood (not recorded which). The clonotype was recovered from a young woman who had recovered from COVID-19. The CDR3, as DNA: TGTGCCAGCAGCTTGAAGGGGCCCTACGAGCAGTACTTC. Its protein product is CASSLKGPYEQYF.